The T cell receptor (beta chain) described here comes from a study of TIL therapy for anti-PD-1-resistant metastatic lung cancer (dated by TCRdb to about 2021). Regarding the study in general: Before any PD-1/PD-L1 blockade was given, tumors were harvested, nivolumab was then administered, and patients who progressed went on to receive lymphodepletion, an infusion of expanded TIL, and IL-2. A median age of 54 years (range about 35-75) and a median tumor PD-L1 proportion score of approximately 6% were recorded among enrolled patients. Most of the cohort had lung adenocarcinoma, including a handful of EGFR-mutant tumors and two ALK-rearranged tumors, and half of the patients were either current or former smokers. A median non-synonymous tumor mutation burden of around 1.5 mutations per megabase was determined across the cohort by whole-exome sequencing. Tumor and peripheral blood T cell receptor beta sequencing was used to track clonotypes across tumor, expanded TIL product and serial blood samples.

From the cysteine up to the phenylalanine, the CDR3 has a length of 15 residues. Only CDR3 DNA is held: 45 bases, read in frame from base 1. The germline V gene (reference sequence) gives CDR1 as MNHEY and CDR2 as SMNVEV. As concerns this clone: Its binding antigen is unknown. The junction differs from germline at one of its ends, possibly a read error.

The sample's time point label is to be understood as: pre-treatment sample, taken before nivolumab and TIL therapy. Adults with stage 4 NSCLC were enrolled from late 2017 to early 2020 in a dual-center phase I trial. Samples came from a single-arm, open-label phase I trial of tumor-infiltrating lymphocyte therapy with nivolumab in advanced non-small cell lung cancer. Mononuclear cells from blood collected in EDTA tubes were isolated on a Ficoll gradient and snap-frozen as pellets, and DNA was then extracted using a Qiagen mini-prep kit. What the research found in general, with its limitations: The study protocol defined all tumor marker inferences as exploratory. The baseline peripheral repertoire was partially replaced by infused TIL clonotypes, which then decayed over months, and persistence showed no apparent association with response. The cohort was highly selected, including more treatment-naive, never-smoker and oncogene-addicted patients than is typical, which limits generalizability.

TCR beta CDR3 regions were amplified from genomic DNA with the immunoSEQ v3 hsTCRB kit using bias-controlled multiplex PCR. The TCR libraries were sequenced on an Illumina NextSeq 500 to 2 million or so read pairs for survey level or about 5-6.5 million read pairs for deep level. The authors processed their data as follows. The immunoSEQ Analyzer software assigned V, D and J genes, filtered out non-productive sequences, and reported clonality. Repertoires were compared using productive Simpson clonality and Morisita overlap index of productive TRB rearrangements between infused TIL and blood. Absolute clonotype counts in blood were estimated as lymphocyte count times CD3+ fraction times the clone's productive frequency. This immuneACCESS table, as held by TCRdb, lists in-frame sequences with V and J called but not all clones. Of the missing ones, under half trace to an unresolved V gene in checked studies; the others have no known cause. That table supplies the V and J calls and clone size; D and trimming were determined from the DNA. This sample comprises about 21,000 clones, 60% to 80% of them detected only once. The ten largest clones take up just under 2% of the sample.

The chain couples TRBV27 to TRBJ1-1; the D gene assignment is ambiguous. This specimen was blood, taken at baseline. This sequence originates from a person between 25 and 80 years old with non-small cell lung cancer. The nucleotides read TGTGCCAGCAGTATTTCGGCACCGGGTTTTACTGTAGCTTTCTTT. It is translated as CASSISAPGFTVAFF.